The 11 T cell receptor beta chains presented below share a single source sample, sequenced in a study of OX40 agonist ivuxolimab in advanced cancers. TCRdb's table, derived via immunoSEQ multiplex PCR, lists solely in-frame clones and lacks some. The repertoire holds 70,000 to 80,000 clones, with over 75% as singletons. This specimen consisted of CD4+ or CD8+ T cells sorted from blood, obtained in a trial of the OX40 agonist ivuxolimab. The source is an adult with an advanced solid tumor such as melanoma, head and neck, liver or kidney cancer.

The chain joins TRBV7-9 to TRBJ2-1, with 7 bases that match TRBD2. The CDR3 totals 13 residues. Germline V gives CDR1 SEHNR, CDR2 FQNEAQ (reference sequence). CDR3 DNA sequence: TGTGCTTCAAGCTTAGTGCGGGAGAATGAGCAGTTCTTC. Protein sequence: CASSLVRENEQFF.

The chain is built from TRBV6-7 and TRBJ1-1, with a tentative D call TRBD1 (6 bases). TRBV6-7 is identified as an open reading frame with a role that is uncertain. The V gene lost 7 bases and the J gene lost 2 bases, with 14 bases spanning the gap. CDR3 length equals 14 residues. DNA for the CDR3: TGTGCCAGCAATGAAAGGACAGAAAACACTGAAGCTTTCTTT. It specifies CASNERTENTEAFF.

As DNA, the CDR3 is TGTGCCAGCAGTCTCCGACAGGGTTCGACTGAAGCTTTCTTT. Translating gives CASSLRQGSTEAFF. This chain links TRBV2 with TRBJ1-1; 7 nucleotides match TRBD1. With 5 bases clipped from V and 5 bases from J, the junction kept 8 bases outside the gene matches. Germline-derived CDR1 and CDR2 are SNHLY and FYNNEI. The CDR3 sequence is 14 residues long. The full variable domain, rest sourced from reference TRBV2 and TRBJ1-1, is EPEVTQTPSHQVTQMGQEVILRCVPISNHLYFYWYRQILGQKVEFLVSFYNNEISEKSEIFDDQFSVERPDGSNFTLKIRSTKLEDSAMYFCASSLRQGSTEAFFGQGTRLTVV.

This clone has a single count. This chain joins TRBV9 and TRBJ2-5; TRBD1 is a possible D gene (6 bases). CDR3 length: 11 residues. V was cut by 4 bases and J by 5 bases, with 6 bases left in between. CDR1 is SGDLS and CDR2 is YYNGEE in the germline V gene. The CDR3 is CASSQGETQYF. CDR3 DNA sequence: TGTGCCAGCAGCCAGGGGGAGACCCAGTACTTC.

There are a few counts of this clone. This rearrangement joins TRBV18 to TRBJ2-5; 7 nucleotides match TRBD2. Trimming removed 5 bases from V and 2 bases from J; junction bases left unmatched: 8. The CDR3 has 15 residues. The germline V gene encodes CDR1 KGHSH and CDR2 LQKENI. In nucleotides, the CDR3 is TGTGCCAGCTCATCCCCGGGAGGCCTTCAAGAGACCCAGTACTTC. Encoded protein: CASSSPGGLQETQYF. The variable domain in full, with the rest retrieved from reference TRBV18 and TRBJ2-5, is NAGVMQNPRHLVRRRGQEARLRCSPMKGHSHVYWYRQLPEEGLKFMVYLQKENIIDESGMPKERFSAEFPKEGPSILRIQQVVRGDSAAYFCASSSPGGLQETQYFGPGTRLLVL.

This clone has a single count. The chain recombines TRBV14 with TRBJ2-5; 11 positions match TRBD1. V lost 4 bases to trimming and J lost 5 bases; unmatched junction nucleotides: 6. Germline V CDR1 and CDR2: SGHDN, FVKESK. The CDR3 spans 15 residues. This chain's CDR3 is CASSRGQGASETQYF. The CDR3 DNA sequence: TGTGCCAGCAGCCGCGGACAGGGGGCGTCGGAGACCCAGTACTTC.

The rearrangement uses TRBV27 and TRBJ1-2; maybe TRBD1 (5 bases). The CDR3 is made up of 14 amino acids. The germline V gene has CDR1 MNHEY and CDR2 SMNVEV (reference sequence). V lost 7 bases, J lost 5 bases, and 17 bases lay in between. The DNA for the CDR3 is TGTGCCAGCACCTCCACAGGTTTCAAATATGGCTACACCTTC. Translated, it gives CASTSTGFKYGYTF.

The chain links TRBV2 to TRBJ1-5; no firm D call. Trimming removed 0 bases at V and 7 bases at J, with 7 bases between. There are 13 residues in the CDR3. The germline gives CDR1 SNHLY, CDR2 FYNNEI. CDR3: CASSEAERQPQHF. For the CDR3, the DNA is TGTGCCAGCAGTGAAGCCGAAAGACAGCCCCAGCATTTT.

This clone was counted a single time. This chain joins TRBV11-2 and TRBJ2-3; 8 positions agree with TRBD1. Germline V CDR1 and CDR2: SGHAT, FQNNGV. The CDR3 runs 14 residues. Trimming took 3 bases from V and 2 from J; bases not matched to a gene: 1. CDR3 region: CASSFRGLTDTQYF. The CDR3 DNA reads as TGTGCCAGCAGCTTCAGGGGGCTCACAGATACGCAGTATTTT.

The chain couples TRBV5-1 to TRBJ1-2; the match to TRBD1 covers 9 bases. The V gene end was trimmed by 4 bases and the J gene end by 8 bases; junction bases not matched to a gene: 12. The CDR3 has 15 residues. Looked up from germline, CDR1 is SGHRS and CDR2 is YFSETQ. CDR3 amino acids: CASSTGQGLSWGYTF. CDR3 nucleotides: TGCGCCAGCAGCACGGGACAGGGTCTTTCATGGGGCTACACCTTC.

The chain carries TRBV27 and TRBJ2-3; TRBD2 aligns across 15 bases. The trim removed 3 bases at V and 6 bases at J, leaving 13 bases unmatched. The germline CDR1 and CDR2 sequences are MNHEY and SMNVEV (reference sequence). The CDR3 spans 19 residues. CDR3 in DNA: TGTGCCAGCAGTTTTCTTACTGGACTAGCGGGAGGGGCTAGGGATACGCAGTATTTT. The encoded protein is CASSFLTGLAGGARDTQYF.